This T cell receptor beta chain was recorded in a study of blood T cells in healthy people across ages. Across the study: Template switching picked up about one barcoded beta molecule for each two T cells. General study points: Naive T cell percentage showed a strong correlation with the diversity of TCR beta. Total diversity from one million sequenced T cells was likely underestimated.

Through a sample-barcoded 5' primer and a J-beta primer mix, a second PCR was run for about 6 to 11 cycles. In TCRdb, the 5' RACE reads were re-called with MiXCR into one record per CDR3 protein. The sample yields around 820,000 distinct CDR3 sequences, approximately 25% seen once. A few counts support this clonotype. What it binds is unknown. These data are also associated with another study on T cells of mothers and their children. That paper states: It was observed that no persistent microchimeric T cell clones could be detected.

The TCR was taken from a boy younger than 18 in good health. Source material: blood.

The CDR3 loop reads CAISNGLAGNEQFF. The DNA for the CDR3 is TGTGCCATCAGTAACGGACTAGCGGGTAATGAGCAGTTCTTC. The chain carries TRBV10-3 and TRBJ2-1, with TRBD2 matching 11 bases. Germline-derived CDR1 and CDR2 are ENHRY and SYGVKD. V lost 5 bases, J lost 7 bases, and 4 bases stayed unmatched. The CDR3 runs to 14 residues.